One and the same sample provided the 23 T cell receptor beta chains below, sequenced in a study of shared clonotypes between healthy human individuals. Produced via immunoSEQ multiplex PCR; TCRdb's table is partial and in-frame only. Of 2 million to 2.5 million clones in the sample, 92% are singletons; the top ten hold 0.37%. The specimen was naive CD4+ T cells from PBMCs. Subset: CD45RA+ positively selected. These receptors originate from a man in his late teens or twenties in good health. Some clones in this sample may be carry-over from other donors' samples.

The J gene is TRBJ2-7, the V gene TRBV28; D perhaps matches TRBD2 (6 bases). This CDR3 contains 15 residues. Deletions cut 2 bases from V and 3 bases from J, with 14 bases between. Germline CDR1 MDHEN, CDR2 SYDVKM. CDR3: CASSLRPSGHYEQYF. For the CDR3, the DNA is TGTGCCAGCAGTTTACGTCCGAGCGGGCACTACGAGCAGTACTTC. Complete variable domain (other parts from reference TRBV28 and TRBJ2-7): DVKVTQSSRYLVKRTGEKVFLECVQDMDHENMFWYRQDPGLGLRLIYFSYDVKMKEKGDIPEGYSVSREKKERFSLILESASTNQTSMYLCASSLRPSGHYEQYFGPGTRLTVT.

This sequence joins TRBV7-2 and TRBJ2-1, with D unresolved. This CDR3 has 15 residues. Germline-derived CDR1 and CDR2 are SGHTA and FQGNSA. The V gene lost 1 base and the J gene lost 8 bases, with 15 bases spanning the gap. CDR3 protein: CASSLGLPPRHEQFF. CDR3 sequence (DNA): TGTGCCAGCAGCTTAGGCCTACCTCCGAGACATGAGCAGTTCTTC.

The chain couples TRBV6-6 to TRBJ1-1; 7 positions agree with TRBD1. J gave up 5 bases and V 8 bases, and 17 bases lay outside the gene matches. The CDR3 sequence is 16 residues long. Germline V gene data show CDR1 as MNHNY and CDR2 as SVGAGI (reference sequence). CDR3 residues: CASAFGPGQVETEAFF. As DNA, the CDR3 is TGTGCCAGCGCCTTTGGCCCAGGACAGGTAGAAACTGAAGCTTTCTTT.

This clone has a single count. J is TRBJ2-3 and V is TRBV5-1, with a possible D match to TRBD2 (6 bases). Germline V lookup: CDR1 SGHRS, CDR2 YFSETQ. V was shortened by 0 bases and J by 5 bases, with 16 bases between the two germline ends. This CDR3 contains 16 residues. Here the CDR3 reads CASSLEGQAGVDTQYF. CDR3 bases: TGCGCCAGCAGCTTGGAAGGTCAAGCGGGCGTAGATACGCAGTATTTT. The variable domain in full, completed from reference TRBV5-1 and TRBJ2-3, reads KAGVTQTPRYLIKTRGQQVTLSCSPISGHRSVSWYQQTPGQGLQFLFEYFSETQRNKGNFPGRFSGRQFSNSRSEMNVSTLELGDSALYLCASSLEGQAGVDTQYFGPGTRLTVL.

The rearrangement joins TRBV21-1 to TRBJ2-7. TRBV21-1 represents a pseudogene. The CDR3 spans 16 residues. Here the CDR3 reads CASSTRGDLIHYEQYF. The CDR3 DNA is TGTGCCAGCAGCACTAGGGGGGACCTTATTCATTACGAGCAGTACTTC.

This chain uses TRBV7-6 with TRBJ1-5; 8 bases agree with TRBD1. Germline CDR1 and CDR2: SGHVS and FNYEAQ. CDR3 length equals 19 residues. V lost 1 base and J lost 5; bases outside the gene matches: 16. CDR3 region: CASSLEEDRDHFGDQPQHF. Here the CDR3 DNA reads TGTGCCAGCAGCTTAGAAGAGGACAGGGATCACTTTGGTGATCAGCCCCAGCATTTT.

As DNA, the CDR3 is TGTGCCAGCAGCTTTCTAGCGAGGGGCAATGAGCAGTTCTTC. This translates into CASSFLARGNEQFF. The chain joins TRBV11-2 to TRBJ2-1; D may be TRBD2 (6 bases). This CDR3 has 14 residues. Trimming pared 3 bases from V and 6 bases from J, leaving 12 bases between. The germline CDR1 and CDR2 sequences are SGHAT and FQNNGV.

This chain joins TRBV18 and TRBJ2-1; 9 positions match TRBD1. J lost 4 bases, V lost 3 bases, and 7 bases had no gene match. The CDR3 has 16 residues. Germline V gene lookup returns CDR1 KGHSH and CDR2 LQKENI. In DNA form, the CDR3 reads TGTGCCAGCTCACCTATTTACAGGGGGCTGTACAATGAGCAGTTCTTC. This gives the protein CASSPIYRGLYNEQFF.

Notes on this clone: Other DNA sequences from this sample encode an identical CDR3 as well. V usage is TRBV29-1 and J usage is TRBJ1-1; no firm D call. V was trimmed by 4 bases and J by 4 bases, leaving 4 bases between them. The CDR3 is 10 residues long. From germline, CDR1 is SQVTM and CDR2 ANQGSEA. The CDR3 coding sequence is TGCAGCGTTGTCGTCACTGAAGCTTTCTTT. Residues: CSVVVTEAFF.

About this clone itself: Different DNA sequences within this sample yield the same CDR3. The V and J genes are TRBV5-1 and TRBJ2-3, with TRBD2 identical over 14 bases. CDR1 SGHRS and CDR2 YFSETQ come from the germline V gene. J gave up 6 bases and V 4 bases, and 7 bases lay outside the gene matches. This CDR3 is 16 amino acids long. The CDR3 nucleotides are TGCGCCAGCAGCCTCGGGACTAGCGGGAGTTCTGATACGCAGTATTTT. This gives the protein CASSLGTSGSSDTQYF.

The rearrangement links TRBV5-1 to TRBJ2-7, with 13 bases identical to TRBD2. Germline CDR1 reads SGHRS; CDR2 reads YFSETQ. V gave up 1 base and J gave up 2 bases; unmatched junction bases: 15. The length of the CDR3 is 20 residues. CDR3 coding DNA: TGCGCCAGCAGCTTGACGCTACAACTAGCGGGAGGGCCCCGTACCTACGAGCAGTACTTC. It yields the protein CASSLTLQLAGGPRTYEQYF. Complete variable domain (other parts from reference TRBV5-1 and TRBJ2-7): KAGVTQTPRYLIKTRGQQVTLSCSPISGHRSVSWYQQTPGQGLQFLFEYFSETQRNKGNFPGRFSGRQFSNSRSEMNVSTLELGDSALYLCASSLTLQLAGGPRTYEQYFGPGTRLTVT.

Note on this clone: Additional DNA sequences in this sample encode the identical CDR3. CDR3 sequence: CASSLMGVSGANVLTF. DNA for the CDR3: TGTGCCAGCAGCTTAATGGGGGTCTCTGGGGCCAACGTCCTGACTTTC. This rearrangement joins TRBV7-3 to TRBJ2-6; either TRBD1 or TRBD2 may supply D (5 bases each). CDR3 length: 16 residues. Looked up from germline, CDR1 is SGHTA and CDR2 is FQGTGA. V was trimmed by 1 base and J by 0 bases, leaving 7 bases between them.

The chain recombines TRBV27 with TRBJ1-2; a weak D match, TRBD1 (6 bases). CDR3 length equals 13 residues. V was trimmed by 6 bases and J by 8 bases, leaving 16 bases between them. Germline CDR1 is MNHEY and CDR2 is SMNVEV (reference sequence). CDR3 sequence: CASSPRGARGYTF. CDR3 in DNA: TGTGCCAGCAGCCCCCGGGGGGCGCGCGGCTACACCTTC.

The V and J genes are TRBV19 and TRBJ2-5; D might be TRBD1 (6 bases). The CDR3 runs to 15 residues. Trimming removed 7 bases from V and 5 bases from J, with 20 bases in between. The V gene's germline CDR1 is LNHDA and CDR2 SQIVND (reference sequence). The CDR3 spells CASKGRDNLWETQYF. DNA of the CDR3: TGTGCCAGTAAGGGACGGGACAACCTCTGGGAGACCCAGTACTTC.

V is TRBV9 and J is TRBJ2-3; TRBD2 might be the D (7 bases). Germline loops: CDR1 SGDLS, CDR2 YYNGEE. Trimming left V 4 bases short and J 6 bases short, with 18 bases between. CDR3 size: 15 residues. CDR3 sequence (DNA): TGTGCCAGCAGCCACGGTGGGGGGGCAACCGATACGCAGTATTTT. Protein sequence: CASSHGGGATDTQYF.

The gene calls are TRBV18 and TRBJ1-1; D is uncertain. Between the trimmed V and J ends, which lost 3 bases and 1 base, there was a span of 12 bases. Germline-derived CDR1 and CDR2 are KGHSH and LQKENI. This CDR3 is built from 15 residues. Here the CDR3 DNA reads TGTGCCAGCTCACCGGGCCAGAGATCGAACACTGAAGCTTTCTTT. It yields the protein CASSPGQRSNTEAFF.

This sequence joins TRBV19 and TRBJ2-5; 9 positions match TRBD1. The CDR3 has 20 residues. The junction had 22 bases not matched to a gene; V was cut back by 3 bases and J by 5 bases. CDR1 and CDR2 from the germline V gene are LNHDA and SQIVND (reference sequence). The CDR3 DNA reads TGTGCCAGTAGTATCCCCCTCCGTCCCGGGACAGGGACGGGCGTTGAGACCCAGTACTTC. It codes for CASSIPLRPGTGTGVETQYF.

The CDR3 DNA reads TGCGCCAGCAGCTCGGGGGGGACTGTCGCGAATGAGCAGTTCTTC. Translation: CASSSGGTVANEQFF. V and J are TRBV5-1 and TRBJ2-1, with 8 bases lining up with TRBD2. J lost 7 bases, V lost 3 bases, and 9 bases had no gene match. The germline V gene has CDR1 SGHRS and CDR2 YFSETQ. The CDR3 spans 15 residues.

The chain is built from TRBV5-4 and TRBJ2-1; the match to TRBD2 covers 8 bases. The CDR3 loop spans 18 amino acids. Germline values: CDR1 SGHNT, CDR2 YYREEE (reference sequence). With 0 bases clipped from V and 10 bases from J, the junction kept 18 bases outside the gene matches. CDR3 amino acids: CASSLAGGRMVAGSEQFF. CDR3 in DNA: TGTGCCAGCAGCTTGGCGGGGGGGCGCATGGTAGCGGGAAGCGAGCAGTTCTTC.

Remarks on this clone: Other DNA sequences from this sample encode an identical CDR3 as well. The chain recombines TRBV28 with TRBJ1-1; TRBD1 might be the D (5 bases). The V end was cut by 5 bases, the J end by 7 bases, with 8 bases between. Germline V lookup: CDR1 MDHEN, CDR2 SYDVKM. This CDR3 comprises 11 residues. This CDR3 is CASSLQGEAFF. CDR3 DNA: TGTGCCAGCAGTCTGCAGGGTGAAGCTTTCTTT.

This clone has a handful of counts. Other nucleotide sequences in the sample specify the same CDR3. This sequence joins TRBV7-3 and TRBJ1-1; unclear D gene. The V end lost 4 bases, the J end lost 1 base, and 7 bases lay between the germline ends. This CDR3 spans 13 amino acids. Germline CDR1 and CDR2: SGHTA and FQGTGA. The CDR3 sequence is CASSSRGNTEAFF. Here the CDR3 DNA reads TGTGCCAGCAGCTCTCGGGGGAACACTGAAGCTTTCTTT.

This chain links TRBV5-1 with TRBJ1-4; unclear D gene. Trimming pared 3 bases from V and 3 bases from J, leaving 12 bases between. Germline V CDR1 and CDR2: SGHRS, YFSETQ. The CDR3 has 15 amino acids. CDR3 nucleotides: TGCGCCAGCAGCTCGACCGCTAATCCTAATGAAAAACTGTTTTTT. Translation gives CASSSTANPNEKLFF.

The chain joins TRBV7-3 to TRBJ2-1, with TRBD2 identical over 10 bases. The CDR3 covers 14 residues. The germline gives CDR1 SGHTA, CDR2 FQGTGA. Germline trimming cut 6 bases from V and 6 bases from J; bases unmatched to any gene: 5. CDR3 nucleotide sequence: TGTGCCAGCAGGCGGACTAGCGGCACCAATGAGCAGTTCTTC. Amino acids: CASRRTSGTNEQFF.